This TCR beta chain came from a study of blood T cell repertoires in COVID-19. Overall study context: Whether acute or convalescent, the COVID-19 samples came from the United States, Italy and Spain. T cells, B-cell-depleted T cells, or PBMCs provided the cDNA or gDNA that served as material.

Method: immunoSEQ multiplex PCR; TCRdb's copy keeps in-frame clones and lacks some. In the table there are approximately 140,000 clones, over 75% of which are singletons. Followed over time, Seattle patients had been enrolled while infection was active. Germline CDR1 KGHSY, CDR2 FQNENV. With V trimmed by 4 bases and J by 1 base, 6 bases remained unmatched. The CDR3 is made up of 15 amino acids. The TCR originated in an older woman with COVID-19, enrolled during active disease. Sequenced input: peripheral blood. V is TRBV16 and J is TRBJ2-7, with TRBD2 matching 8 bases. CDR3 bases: TGTGCCAGCAGCCCCGGGGGGGGCGAATCCTACGAGCAGTACTTC. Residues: CASSPGGGESYEQYF.